This T cell receptor beta chain emerged from a study of blood T cell repertoires in COVID-19. With V trimmed by 1 base and J by 2 bases, 3 bases remained unmatched. Germline assignment: CDR1 SGHRS and CDR2 YFSETQ. The CDR3 length is 16 residues. Repertoires were generated with immunoSEQ multiplex PCR, while TCRdb's copy carries only in-frame clones and drops some. In the table there are hundreds of thousands of clones, roughly 90% of which are singletons. The material sequenced was peripheral blood. This receptor was identified in a woman aged 25 to 39 with COVID-19, enrolled during active disease. The chain carries TRBV5-1 and TRBJ2-3; 11 bases match TRBD2. CDR3 amino acids: CASSLSSGGFTDTQYF. CDR3 DNA sequence: TGCGCCAGCAGCTTGTCTAGCGGGGGGTTCACAGATACGCAGTATTTT.